This TCR beta chain originates from a study of identical twins. TCRdb analysed the 5' RACE reads with MiXCR anew, one entry per CDR3 protein. This sample yields about 920,000 distinct CDR3 sequences, of which approximately 13% are seen a single time; 1.5% to 2% belongs to the top ten. The table lists this clonotype with a few counts. This CDR3 comprises 14 residues. The germline V gene has CDR1 MNHNS and CDR2 SASEGT. The ends lost 6 bases at V and 5 bases at J; junction bases unmatched: 8. Separately, the same data were catalogued under a study of yellow fever vaccine responses in identical twins.

This sequence originates from a woman under 30 in good health. Sequenced: PBMCs. V usage is TRBV6-1 and J usage is TRBJ2-7; 9 bases match TRBD1. CDR3 bases: TGTGCCAGCAGCATGGGACAGGGAATCCACGAGCAGTACTTC. Translated: CASSMGQGIHEQYF.